The 24 T cell receptor beta chains listed next were all sequenced from one sample in a study of cytomegalovirus exposure and HLA in healthy donors. Primers: 60 Vbeta forward and 13 Jbeta reverse. The protocol was immunoSEQ multiplex PCR, while the TCRdb copy is restricted to in-frame clones and leaves out a portion. The sample gives 150,000 to 200,000 clones, approximately 80% of which show up once; around 1.9% is in the top ten. The sequencing sample was made of PBMCs. These receptors came from a woman aged 18-29 years in good health and CMV-seropositive.

The V and J genes are TRBV6-1 and TRBJ2-7, with D possibly being TRBD1 (5 bases). CDR3 length: 15 residues. CDR1 is MNHNS, CDR2 SASEGT, per germline. V lost 1 base to trimming and J lost 2 bases, with 12 bases between them. CDR3 sequence reads: CASSEVKYRPYEQYV. The CDR3, as DNA: TGTGCCAGCAGTGAAGTTAAGTACAGGCCCTACGAGCAGTACGTC.

The chain uses TRBV25-1 and TRBJ1-4; no clear D gene. V dropped 8 bases and J dropped 6 bases, with 16 bases sitting between them. Looked up from germline, CDR1 is MGHDK and CDR2 is SYGVNS. The CDR3 consists of 14 residues. The CDR3 bases are TGTGCCAGCGGAGGGAGGGCGGGTGATGAAAAACTGTTTTTT. Protein: CASGGRAGDEKLFF.

This rearrangement joins TRBV7-9 to TRBJ1-2; 9 bases align to TRBD1. V gave up 5 bases and J gave up 4 bases; unmatched junction bases: 11. Per the germline V gene, CDR1 is SEHNR and CDR2 is FQNEAQ (reference sequence). This CDR3 spans 16 amino acids. The DNA for the CDR3 is TGTGCCAGCAGCACAAGGGACAGGGCGTCATCCTATGGCTACACCTTC. It codes for CASSTRDRASSYGYTF.

This clone was detected a few times. The chain joins TRBV10-2 to TRBJ2-5, with TRBD1 matching over 11 bases. The CDR3 covers 15 residues. J gave up 5 bases and V 5 bases, and 7 bases lay outside the gene matches. Germline CDR1 and CDR2: WSHSY and SAAADI. The CDR3 DNA reads as TGCGCCAGCAGTAGGACAGGGGGCGTAATGGAGACCCAGTACTTC. Translation: CASSRTGGVMETQYF.

The chain has TRBV7-9 and TRBJ2-3; D perhaps matches TRBD1 (6 bases). The CDR3 is made up of 15 amino acids. The germline CDR1 and CDR2 sequences are SEHNR and FQNEAQ (reference sequence). The V end lost 4 bases, the J end lost 0 bases, and 11 bases lay between the germline ends. CDR3 sequence reads: CASSSPGASTDTQYF. The CDR3 DNA reads TGTGCCAGCAGCTCACCAGGGGCTAGCACAGATACGCAGTATTTT.

CDR3 sequence: CASSLRDRVSPLHF. The CDR3 coding sequence is TGTGCCAGCAGCTTGCGGGACAGGGTTTCACCCCTCCACTTT. The chain recombines TRBV7-9 with TRBJ1-6; 9 nucleotides line up with TRBD1. This CDR3 is built from 14 residues. The germline CDR1 and CDR2 sequences are SEHNR and FQNEAQ (reference sequence). Losses at the gene ends were 3 bases for V and 9 bases for J; bases not matched to a gene: 3.

This clone came up a few times. This sample includes further DNA sequences coding for the same CDR3. CDR3 bases: TGTGCCAGCAGCCGGGGGGATACGCAGTATTTT. Translating it yields CASSRGDTQYF. The gene calls are TRBV9 and TRBJ2-3; D may be TRBD2 (6 bases). The CDR3 length is 11 residues. Germline values: CDR1 SGDLS, CDR2 YYNGEE. Trimming shortened V by 4 bases and J by 6 bases, and 6 bases separated the two germline ends.

The chain couples TRBV28 to TRBJ1-2, with D perhaps TRBD1 (5 bases). CDR1 is MDHEN and CDR2 is SYDVKM in the germline V gene. The CDR3 spans 15 residues. V shed 2 bases and J shed 5 bases, with 15 bases lying between them. The CDR3 sequence: CASSLGFLRGYGYTF. CDR3 nucleotide sequence: TGTGCCAGCAGTTTAGGATTCCTTCGGGGGTATGGCTACACCTTC.

CDR3 nucleotides: TGTGCCAGCAGCGTAAGGAACAGAGATTATGGCTACACCTTC. It yields the protein CASSVRNRDYGYTF. V gene TRBV9 combines with J gene TRBJ1-2; D is uncertain. Per the germline V gene, CDR1 is SGDLS and CDR2 is YYNGEE. The ends were cut back, 1 base at V and 5 bases at J, with 12 bases in the middle. This CDR3 is built from 14 residues.

This chain connects TRBV2 to TRBJ1-4; 10 bases map to TRBD1. From germline, CDR1 is SNHLY and CDR2 FYNNEI. After removal of 5 bases from V and 5 bases from J, the junction contained 2 bases not matched to a gene. CDR3 length equals 14 residues. CDR3 coding DNA: TGTGCCAGCAGTTGGGGACAGGGGAATGAAAAACTGTTTTTT. Translation gives CASSWGQGNEKLFF.

J is TRBJ2-7 and V is TRBV11-1; weak D call: TRBD2 (5 bases). Trimming shortened V by 2 bases and J by 5 bases, and 16 bases separated the two germline ends. The CDR3 length is 15 residues. The germline gives CDR1 SGHAT, CDR2 FQDESV (reference sequence). The CDR3 coding sequence is TGTGCCAGCAGCTTAAGCCTAGCTGTGAGCCACGAGCAGTACGTC. Its translation: CASSLSLAVSHEQYV.

This CDR3 reads CASRDRETNEKLFF. CDR3 DNA sequence: TGTGCCAGCAGGGACAGGGAAACTAATGAAAAACTGTTTTTT. The V and J genes are TRBV2 and TRBJ1-4; 8 positions agree with TRBD1. This CDR3 region has 14 residues. Looked up from germline, CDR1 is SNHLY and CDR2 is FYNNEI. V dropped 6 bases and J dropped 1; count of bases not matched to a gene: 1.

This clone came up once. Germline and junction disagree at one end, which may indicate a read error. This chain joins TRBV4-2 and TRBJ1-2; TRBD1 matches at 10 bases. This CDR3 spans 18 amino acids. Germline loops: CDR1 LGHNA, CDR2 YNFKEQ. The CDR3: CAGSQSPSRDRGHYGYTF. The CDR3 DNA reads TGTGCCGGCAGCCAGTCCCCCTCCCGTGACAGGGGGCACTATGGCTACACCTTC.

The V and J genes are TRBV5-1 and TRBJ2-1; TRBD1 might be the D (6 bases). CDR3 length: 16 amino acids. From germline, CDR1 is SGHRS and CDR2 YFSETQ. Trimming took off 0 bases at V and 6 bases at J, with 16 bases between the two ends. The CDR3 reads CASSLGGQMGLNEQFF. The DNA of the CDR3 is TGCGCCAGCAGCTTGGGTGGACAGATGGGCCTCAATGAGCAGTTCTTC.

This CDR3 is CASSLDRGNVQETQYF. The CDR3 region has the DNA TGTGCCAGCAGCTTAGATAGGGGAAACGTACAAGAGACCCAGTACTTC. This chain joins TRBV11-2 and TRBJ2-5, with D tentatively TRBD1 (5 bases). Germline V CDR1 and CDR2: SGHAT, FQNNGV. V lost 0 bases to trimming and J lost 2 bases, with 13 bases between them. This CDR3 has 16 amino acids.

The chain links TRBV9 to TRBJ1-4; 8 nucleotides match TRBD1. From germline, CDR1 is SGDLS and CDR2 YYNGEE. This CDR3 is built from 15 residues. J lost 9 bases, V lost 1 base, and 8 bases had no gene match. The CDR3 here is CASSVSGQGGQKLFF. CDR3 DNA sequence: TGTGCCAGCAGCGTATCAGGACAGGGAGGGCAAAAACTGTTTTTT.

The J gene is TRBJ2-2, the V gene TRBV10-2; no clear D gene. Germline V gives CDR1 WSHSY, CDR2 SAAADI. V was shortened by 3 bases and J by 1 base, with 6 bases between the two germline ends. This CDR3 spans 14 amino acids. The CDR3 nucleotides read TGCGCCAGCAGTGAAGCCTGGAACACCGGGGAGCTGTTTTTT. Its translation: CASSEAWNTGELFF.

V gene TRBV27 combines with J gene TRBJ2-3; 9 bases are a match to TRBD2. Germline V gives CDR1 MNHEY, CDR2 SMNVEV (reference sequence). The V and J ends lost 6 bases and 5 bases, in that order; junction bases with no gene match: 3. CDR3 length: 13 amino acids. The CDR3 here is CASRVAGEDTQYF. In DNA, the CDR3 is TGTGCCAGCAGAGTAGCGGGGGAAGATACGCAGTATTTT.

The chain carries TRBV11-3 and TRBJ1-1; 11 nucleotides agree with TRBD1. The CDR3 runs 16 residues. V trimming: 1 base; J trimming: 8 bases; junction bases outside the gene matches: 9. Germline V gives CDR1 SGHNT, CDR2 YENEEA. CDR3 DNA sequence: TGTGCCAGCAGCTTAGTTCGCGTAGGACAGGGGGCCGAAGCTTTCTTT. Translation: CASSLVRVGQGAEAFF. Filled out from reference TRBV11-3 and TRBJ1-1, the complete variable domain reads EAGVVQSPRYKIIEKKQPVAFWCNPISGHNTLYWYLQNLGQGPELLIRYENEEAVDDSQLPKDRFSAERLKGVDSTLKIQPAELGDSAVYLCASSLVRVGQGAEAFFGQGTRLTVV.

This clone has just one count. Germline and junction disagree at one end, which may indicate a read error. The CDR3 loop is CASSLSTGGQGNAEAFF. As DNA, the CDR3 is TGTGCCAGCAGCCTTAGTACGGGGGGACAGGGGAACGCTGAAGCTTTCTTT. V and J are TRBV7-6 and TRBJ1-1; 10 bases are a match to TRBD1. From germline, CDR1 is SGHVS and CDR2 FNYEAQ. The CDR3 totals 17 residues.

J is TRBJ2-1 and V is TRBV27; 8 nucleotides align to TRBD2. J gave up 4 bases and V 2 bases, and 4 bases lay outside the gene matches. This CDR3 spans 15 amino acids. The germline V gene encodes CDR1 MNHEY and CDR2 SMNVEV (reference sequence). The DNA of the CDR3 is TGTGCCAGCAGTTTAACGGGGGGGGGTTACAATGAGCAGTTCTTC. This translates into CASSLTGGGYNEQFF.

J is TRBJ1-6 and V is TRBV2; D may be TRBD1 (5 bases). The germline gives CDR1 SNHLY, CDR2 FYNNEI. Trimming removed 2 bases from V and 11 bases from J, with 13 bases in between. This CDR3 spans 14 amino acids. This CDR3 reads CASSERQGKTPLHF. CDR3 sequence (DNA): TGTGCCAGCAGTGAACGCCAGGGTAAGACACCCCTCCACTTT.

The chain recombines TRBV21-1 with TRBJ1-5; the listed D gene, TRBD1, was not tested against the DNA. TRBV21-1 is designated a pseudogene. This CDR3 spans 14 amino acids. CDR3 protein: CASSGQTGDQPQHF. For the CDR3, the DNA is TGTGCCAGCAGCGGTCAGACAGGGGATCAGCCCCAGCATTTT.

The gene calls are TRBV9 and TRBJ1-1; possibly TRBD1 for D (5 bases). The CDR3 runs 15 residues. The germline V gene has CDR1 SGDLS and CDR2 YYNGEE. Trimming removed 4 bases at V and 4 bases at J, with 17 bases between. The CDR3 protein is CASSPRMGGFTEAFF. As DNA, the CDR3 is TGTGCCAGCAGCCCGAGGATGGGGGGTTTCACTGAAGCTTTCTTT.